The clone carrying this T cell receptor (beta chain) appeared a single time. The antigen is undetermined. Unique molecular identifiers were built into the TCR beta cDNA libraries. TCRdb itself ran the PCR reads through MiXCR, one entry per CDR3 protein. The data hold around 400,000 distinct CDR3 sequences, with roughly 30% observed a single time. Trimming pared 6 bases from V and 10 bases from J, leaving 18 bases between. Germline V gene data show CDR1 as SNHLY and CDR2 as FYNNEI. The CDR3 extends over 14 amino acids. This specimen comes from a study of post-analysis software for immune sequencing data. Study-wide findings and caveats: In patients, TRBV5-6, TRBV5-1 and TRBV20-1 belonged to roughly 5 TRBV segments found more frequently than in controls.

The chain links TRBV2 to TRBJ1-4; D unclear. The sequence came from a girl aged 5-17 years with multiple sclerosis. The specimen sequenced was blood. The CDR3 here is CASRGILDDGKLFF. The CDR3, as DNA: TGTGCCAGCAGGGGTATCCTGGACGACGGAAAACTGTTTTTT. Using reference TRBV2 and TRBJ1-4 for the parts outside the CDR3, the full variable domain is EPEVTQTPSHQVTQMGQEVILRCVPISNHLYFYWYRQILGQKVEFLVSFYNNEISEKSEIFDDQFSVERPDGSNFTLKIRSTKLEDSAMYFCASRGILDDGKLFFGSGTQLSVL.